This T cell receptor beta chain comes out of a study of blood T cell repertoires in COVID-19. This CDR3 region has 16 residues. Losses at the gene ends were 5 bases for V and 4 bases for J; bases not matched to a gene: 6. Germline V CDR1 and CDR2: MNHEY, SMNVEV (reference sequence). Per the study methods: Counts of nucleated cells, estimated from reference gene primer amplification, were obtained. Assay used: immunoSEQ multiplex PCR; TCRdb lists only in-frame clones, some missing. V and J calls and clone size follow that table, whereas D and trimming were derived from the DNA. The sample carries around 200,000 clones, around 75% recorded once. This clone was observed a handful of times.

The chain has TRBV27 and TRBJ1-5, with TRBD1 identical over 12 bases. The TCR comes from a human donor in a cohort sampled during active COVID-19. Sequenced input: peripheral blood. The CDR3 DNA is TGTGCCAGCAGTCCCCAGGGACAGGGGGCAAATCAGCCCCAGCATTTT. It yields the protein CASSPQGQGANQPQHF.